Below are 25 T cell receptor beta chains sequenced from a single sample in a study of Graves' ophthalmopathy and Graves' hyperthyroidism. RNA transcripts served as template for amplifying TCR beta CDR3 sequences. An opening RT-PCR round employed HTBI primers and preceded a second-round multiplex PCR. Each CDR3 protein gets one entry after TCRdb re-called the multiplex PCR reads with MiXCR. Of about 220,000 distinct CDR3 sequences listed, under 25% are singletons. Material: peripheral blood. The origin of the receptors is a woman aged 45-60 years with Graves' ophthalmopathy.

This clonotype was found many times. This chain connects TRBV12-3 or TRBV12-4 to TRBJ1-1; 7 bases are a match to TRBD1. This CDR3 spans 15 amino acids. V lost 3 bases, J lost 4 bases, and 8 bases stayed unmatched. This CDR3 is CASSFRQGRITEAFF. CDR3 nucleotide sequence: TGTGCCAGCAGTTTTCGACAGGGCCGGATCACTGAAGCTTTCTTT.

This clonotype was picked up a small number of times. The DNA for the CDR3 is TGCAGTGCTAGACATACGACGGATCTAGCCAAAAACATTCAGTACTTC. It translates to CSARHTTDLAKNIQYF. The chain employs TRBV20-1 and TRBJ2-4; D unresolved. The CDR3 sequence is 16 residues long. The germline V gene encodes CDR1 DFQATT and CDR2 SNEGSKA (reference sequence). Trimming pared 2 bases from V and 0 bases from J, leaving 14 bases between.

There are many counts of this clonotype. The rearrangement joins TRBV29-1 to TRBJ1-1, with D unresolved. The germline gives CDR1 SQVTM, CDR2 ANQGSEA. Trimming pared 3 bases from V and 8 bases from J, leaving 10 bases between. The CDR3 extends over 11 amino acids. The CDR3 protein is CSVEGYGEAFF. The CDR3 DNA is TGCAGCGTTGAGGGGTATGGGGAAGCTTTCTTT.

This clonotype was detected many times. V is TRBV20-1 and J is TRBJ1-1; 7 bases map to TRBD1. V lost 5 bases to trimming and J lost 0 bases; unmatched junction nucleotides: 9. The CDR3 loop spans 15 amino acids. The V gene's germline CDR1 is DFQATT and CDR2 SNEGSKA (reference sequence). The DNA of the CDR3 is TGCAGTGCTGAAAGACCGGGACAGATGAACACTGAAGCTTTCTTT. Encoded protein: CSAERPGQMNTEAFF.

The chain combines TRBV12-3 or TRBV12-4 with TRBJ2-2, with D uncertain. V was clipped by 4 bases and J by 6 bases, with 9 bases between them. The CDR3 extends over 13 amino acids. CDR3 DNA sequence: TGTGCCAGCAGTTCCCGACACTCCGGGGAGCTGTTTTTT. Its translation: CASSSRHSGELFF.

The DNA for the CDR3 is TGTGCCAGTGCATCTCCTTTTTTCGGAAACACCATATATTTT. Translation: CASASPFFGNTIYF. This sequence joins TRBV19 and TRBJ1-3; no definite D call. Germline CDR1 LNHDA, CDR2 SQIVND (reference sequence). The CDR3 runs to 14 residues. Trimming left V 8 bases short and J 4 bases short, with 15 bases between.

This clonotype came up a few times. The rearrangement uses TRBV6-2 or TRBV6-3 and TRBJ2-6; D perhaps matches TRBD2 (7 bases). Trimming shortened V by 2 bases and J by 0 bases, and 14 bases separated the two germline ends. This CDR3 spans 18 amino acids. In germline, CDR1 is MNHEY, CDR2 SVGEGT. The CDR3 region is CASSYIRGALSGANVLTF. In DNA, the CDR3 is TGTGCCAGCAGTTACATTCGGGGGGCACTCTCTGGGGCCAACGTCCTGACTTTC.

This clonotype was counted many times. The J gene is TRBJ2-5, the V gene TRBV7-3; tentatively, D is TRBD2 (5 bases). Trimming took off 4 bases at V and 6 bases at J, with 12 bases between the two ends. Germline V gene sequence: CDR1 SGHTA, CDR2 FQGTGA. The length of the CDR3 is 13 residues. CDR3 region: CASSSRPGKTQYF. The CDR3 DNA reads TGTGCCAGCAGCTCCCGACCGGGAAAGACCCAGTACTTC.

This clonotype was seen a handful of times. The V gene is TRBV5-8, the J gene TRBJ2-3; tentative D call: TRBD2 (6 bases). V lost 4 bases to trimming and J lost 4 bases, with 13 bases between them. The CDR3 is 14 residues long. CDR1 is SGHTS and CDR2 is YDEGEE in the germline V gene. CDR3 amino acids: CASSARLVPDTQYF. The CDR3, as DNA: TGTGCCAGCAGCGCGCGACTAGTCCCAGATACGCAGTATTTT.

The CDR3 protein is CASSVGRRSSGSSYEQYF. The CDR3 DNA follows: TGTGCCAGCAGTGTTGGCAGGAGGTCTAGCGGGAGCTCCTACGAGCAGTACTTC. V usage is TRBV6-1 and J usage is TRBJ2-7; TRBD2 matches 10 bases. From germline, CDR1 is MNHNS and CDR2 SASEGT. The CDR3 is 18 residues long. J lost 0 bases, V lost 4 bases, and 12 bases had no gene match.

Many counts were recorded for this clonotype. The chain couples TRBV19 to TRBJ1-2; D uncertain. The CDR3 runs 10 residues. Germline values: CDR1 LNHDA, CDR2 SQIVND (reference sequence). With 7 bases removed from V and 2 bases from J, the gap between germline ends came to 2 bases. The CDR3 sequence: CASKNYGYTF. Written as DNA, the CDR3 is TGTGCCAGTAAGAACTATGGCTACACCTTC.

This clonotype has at least ten counts. The V and J genes are TRBV19 and TRBJ1-1, with D unresolved. The V gene lost 10 bases and the J gene lost 4 bases, with 13 bases spanning the gap. CDR1 is LNHDA, CDR2 SQIVND, per germline (reference sequence). The CDR3 covers 12 residues. This chain's CDR3 is CATMDAFTEAFF. For the CDR3, the DNA is TGTGCCACCATGGACGCCTTCACTGAAGCTTTCTTT. The full variable domain, in which reference TRBV19 and TRBJ1-1 provide the parts outside the CDR3, is DGGITQSPKYLFRKEGQNVTLSCEQNLNHDAMYWYRQDPGQGLRLIYYSQIVNDFQKGDIAEGYSVSREKKESFPLTVTSAQKNPTAFYLCATMDAFTEAFFGQGTRLTVV.

As regards this clonotype: Since a much larger clone is just one base distant, this may be a read error. The V gene is TRBV28, the J gene TRBJ1-1, with 8 positions matching TRBD1. This CDR3 region has 15 residues. In germline, CDR1 is MDHEN, CDR2 SYDVKM. The CDR3 here is CAGSLSDRVNTEAFF. The DNA for the CDR3 is TGTGCCGGCAGTTTATCGGACAGGGTCAACACTGAAGCTTTCTTT.

This clonotype was recorded at least ten times. This chain uses TRBV11-2 with TRBJ2-5, with TRBD2 matching over 10 bases. CDR1 and CDR2 (germline): SGHAT, FQNNGV. This CDR3 has 16 residues. The V and J ends lost 1 base and 2 bases, in that order; junction bases with no gene match: 4. The CDR3 nucleotides are TGTGCCAGCAGCTTAGGCCTAGCGGGAGAACAAGAGACCCAGTACTTC. Translated: CASSLGLAGEQETQYF.

This clonotype was counted at least ten times. The chain is built from TRBV6-2 or TRBV6-3 and TRBJ2-2, with 10 bases matching TRBD2. Germline assignment: CDR1 MNHEY and CDR2 SVGEGT. CDR3 length equals 15 residues. With 2 bases clipped from V and 6 bases from J, the junction kept 3 bases outside the gene matches. In nucleotides, the CDR3 is TGTGCCAGCAGTTACCTAGCGGGAGTATCCGGGGAGCTGTTTTTT. Translating gives CASSYLAGVSGELFF.

In this sample, this clonotype turned up a few times. The rearrangement joins TRBV6-5 to TRBJ1-5, with a possible D match to TRBD1 (5 bases). The germline V and J ends were trimmed by 5 bases and 10 bases, with 15 bases remaining between them. This CDR3 contains 13 residues. Looked up from germline, CDR1 is MNHEY and CDR2 is SVGAGI. The DNA for the CDR3 is TGTGCCAGCAGTCACGACCGGGACCTTCCCCAGCATTTT. It translates to CASSHDRDLPQHF.

This clonotype has a count of ten or more. J is TRBJ2-5 and V is TRBV5-1; D is perhaps TRBD1 or TRBD2 (5 bases each). The CDR3 runs 15 residues. Deletions cut 6 bases from V and 3 bases from J, with 18 bases between. In germline, CDR1 is SGHRS, CDR2 YFSETQ. CDR3 sequence reads: CASKGTWGSKETQYF. CDR3 bases: TGCGCCAGCAAAGGAACCTGGGGGAGCAAAGAGACCCAGTACTTC.

The table lists this clonotype with many counts. The rearrangement links TRBV5-5 to TRBJ1-1; possible D gene TRBD1, 6 bases. CDR1 and CDR2 (germline): SGHKS, YYEKEE (reference sequence). The CDR3 is made up of 13 amino acids. V was clipped by 2 bases and J by 5 bases, with 10 bases between them. As DNA, the CDR3 is TGTGCCAGCAGCTTTTACAGGGAGACTGAAGCTTTCTTT. As protein: CASSFYRETEAFF.

This chain joins TRBV12-5 and TRBJ2-7; 9 bases line up with TRBD1. Germline V gene lookup returns CDR1 LGHNT and CDR2 FRNRAP. Unmatched junction bases numbered 8, after V lost 5 bases and J lost 3 bases. The CDR3 loop spans 15 amino acids. The CDR3 is CASGIGTGRGYEQYF. The CDR3 bases are TGTGCTAGTGGTATCGGGACAGGGAGAGGCTACGAGCAGTACTTC.

The CDR3 loop is CAWSDGLAKNIQYF. CDR3 nucleotides: TGTGCCTGGAGTGATGGGTTAGCCAAAAACATTCAGTACTTC. The chain carries TRBV30 and TRBJ2-4; D remains ambiguous. The CDR3 runs to 14 residues. Trimming shortened V by 1 base and J by 0 bases, and 7 bases separated the two germline ends. Germline lookup yields CDR1 GTSNPN and CDR2 SVGIG (reference sequence).

In its sample, this clonotype was seen a few times. In nucleotides, the CDR3 is TGCGCCAGCAGTGAGAAGTCTAGCGGGAGTTTCCGGGAGACCCAGTACTTC. It is translated as CASSEKSSGSFRETQYF. V gene TRBV10-2 combines with J gene TRBJ2-5; 10 nucleotides align to TRBD2. V lost 2 bases and J lost 5; bases outside the gene matches: 11. From germline, CDR1 is WSHSY and CDR2 SAAADI. This CDR3 spans 17 amino acids.

The chain employs TRBV6-1 and TRBJ1-2, with 8 bases fitting TRBD1. The junction had 6 bases not matched to a gene; V was cut back by 5 bases and J by 4 bases. The CDR3 spans 14 residues. Per germline, CDR1 MNHNS and CDR2 SASEGT. The CDR3 region is CASSRQGTVYGYTF. In DNA, the CDR3 is TGTGCCAGCAGTCGACAGGGGACTGTCTATGGCTACACCTTC.

This rearrangement joins TRBV2 to TRBJ2-5, with D perhaps assigned TRBD1 or TRBD2 (5 bases each). CDR3 length equals 16 residues. V shed 2 bases and J shed 0 bases, with 13 bases lying between them. Looked up from germline, CDR1 is SNHLY and CDR2 is FYNNEI. CDR3 nucleotides: TGTGCCAGCAGTGAAAAGGGACCACGGGACCAAGAGACCCAGTACTTC. The encoded protein is CASSEKGPRDQETQYF.

This clonotype was seen only once. The gene calls are TRBV20-1 and TRBJ1-1; D not resolved. V lost 1 base and J 3 bases, leaving 9 bases between the germline ends. CDR1 and CDR2 from the germline V gene are DFQATT and SNEGSKA (reference sequence). The CDR3 consists of 13 residues. The CDR3 protein is CSARAGRDTEAFF. For the CDR3, the DNA is TGCAGTGCTAGAGCCGGTCGGGACACTGAAGCTTTCTTT.

The chain couples TRBV12-3 or TRBV12-4 to TRBJ1-5, with D unresolved. The CDR3 length is 13 residues. Trimming cost V 5 bases and J 7 bases, with 12 bases left between them. The chain's CDR3 is CASSIREMQPQHF. Here the CDR3 DNA reads TGTGCCAGCAGTATCCGGGAGATGCAGCCCCAGCATTTT.